This T cell receptor (beta chain) was documented in a study of blood T cell repertoires in COVID-19. Study in general: Acute and convalescent COVID-19 samples came from the United States, Italy and Spain. Nucleic acid was either cDNA or gDNA, and it came from T cells, B-cell-depleted T cells, or PBMCs.

As processed by the authors: Estimates of nucleated cell counts were drawn from the amplification of reference gene primers. Method: immunoSEQ multiplex PCR; TCRdb's copy keeps in-frame clones and lacks some. V, J and clone size derive from that table, while D and trimming were established from the DNA sequence. The sample holds about 67,000 clones, around 88% seen once. This sequence originates from a woman older than 75 with acute or convalescent COVID-19. Sequencing used peripheral blood.

Here the CDR3 reads CASSSGTGGLVGNQPQHF. DNA of the CDR3: TGTGCCAGCAGTTCCGGGACAGGAGGATTAGTGGGCAATCAGCCCCAGCATTTT. The chain combines TRBV28 with TRBJ1-5; 8 nucleotides line up with TRBD1. The germline V gene encodes CDR1 MDHEN and CDR2 SYDVKM. Germline trimming cut 4 bases from V and 2 bases from J; bases unmatched to any gene: 13. The CDR3 is made up of 18 amino acids. The complete variable domain, with remaining parts taken from reference TRBV28 and TRBJ1-5, reads DVKVTQSSRYLVKRTGEKVFLECVQDMDHENMFWYRQDPGLGLRLIYFSYDVKMKEKGDIPEGYSVSREKKERFSLILESASTNQTSMYLCASSSGTGGLVGNQPQHFGDGTRLSIL.